In this sample, the clone carrying this TCR beta chain turned up many times. Its antigen is currently unknown. For the second PCR, which ran for about 7 to 11 cycles, a sample-barcoded 5' primer and a J-beta primer mix were used. TCRdb reanalysed the 5' RACE reads using MiXCR and keeps one entry per CDR3 protein. Of about 1.6 million distinct CDR3 sequences listed, around 36% are singletons. The data belong to a study of blood T cells in healthy people across ages. The overall study: Through template switching, about one barcoded beta molecule was captured per two T cells, as measured in model experiments. Study-wide findings and caveats: For the donors, CMV status was unknown and possibly confounded expanded clonotype changes. A roughly linear age-dependent decrease characterized TCR beta diversity per million T cells.

V was clipped by 8 bases and J by 5 bases; unmatched bases: 8. The CDR3 is made up of 14 amino acids. Germline values: CDR1 ENHRY, CDR2 SYGVKD. V usage is TRBV10-3 and J usage is TRBJ2-5; TRBD1 matches at 10 bases. Source material: blood. The clonotype was recovered from a woman aged 25-40 years in good health. The DNA for the CDR3 is TGTGCCATCGGGGAAGACAGGGGGCTGGAGACCCAGTACTTC. Protein product: CAIGEDRGLETQYF.